Shown below are 3 T cell receptor beta chains from a single sample sequenced in a study of blood T cell repertoires in COVID-19. Repertoires were generated with immunoSEQ multiplex PCR, while TCRdb's copy carries only in-frame clones and drops some. This table holds about 220,000 clones, over 60% found once. Sequencing used peripheral blood. These receptors were taken from a woman aged 65 to 85 with acute or convalescent COVID-19.

V and J are TRBV5-1 and TRBJ1-2; 9 bases fit TRBD1. The ends lost 0 bases at V and 8 bases at J; junction bases unmatched: 5. The CDR3 contains 14 residues. CDR1 is SGHRS and CDR2 is YFSETQ in the germline V gene. The CDR3 DNA is TGCGCCAGCAGCTTGGAAGGTGGACAGGGGGGCTACACCTTC. It specifies CASSLEGGQGGYTF. Supplemented by reference TRBV5-1 and TRBJ1-2, the full variable domain reads KAGVTQTPRYLIKTRGQQVTLSCSPISGHRSVSWYQQTPGQGLQFLFEYFSETQRNKGNFPGRFSGRQFSNSRSEMNVSTLELGDSALYLCASSLEGGQGGYTFGSGTRLTVV.

V usage is TRBV10-1 and J usage is TRBJ2-2; D unresolved. V was pared by 5 bases and J by 1 base, with 5 bases between. The CDR3 extends over 13 amino acids. Germline-derived CDR1 and CDR2 are WNHNN and SYGVQD (reference sequence). Here the CDR3 reads CASSPRNTGELFF. The DNA for the CDR3 is TGCGCCAGCAGTCCCAGGAACACCGGGGAGCTGTTTTTT.

The chain is built from TRBV6-6 and TRBJ1-5, with a possible D match to TRBD1 (5 bases). This CDR3 contains 14 residues. The germline V gene has CDR1 MNHNY and CDR2 SVGAGI (reference sequence). V was trimmed by 6 bases and J by 5 bases, leaving 14 bases between them. The CDR3 DNA is TGTGCCAGCAGCCCGGACATCACTTATCAGCCCCAGCATTTT. This sequence encodes CASSPDITYQPQHF.